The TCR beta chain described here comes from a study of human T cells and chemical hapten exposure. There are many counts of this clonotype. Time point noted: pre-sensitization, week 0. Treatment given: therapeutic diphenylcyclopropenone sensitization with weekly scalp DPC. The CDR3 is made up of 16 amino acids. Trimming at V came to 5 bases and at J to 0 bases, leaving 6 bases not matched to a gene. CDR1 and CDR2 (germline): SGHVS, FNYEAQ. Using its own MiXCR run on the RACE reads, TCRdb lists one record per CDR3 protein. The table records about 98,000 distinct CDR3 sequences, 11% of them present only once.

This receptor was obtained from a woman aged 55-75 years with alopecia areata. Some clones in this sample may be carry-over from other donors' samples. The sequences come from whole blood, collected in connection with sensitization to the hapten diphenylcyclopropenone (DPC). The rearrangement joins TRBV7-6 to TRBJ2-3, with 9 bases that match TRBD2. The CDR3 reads CASSLSGGTSTDTQYF. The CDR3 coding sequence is TGTGCCAGCAGCCTTAGCGGGGGAACTAGCACAGATACGCAGTATTTT. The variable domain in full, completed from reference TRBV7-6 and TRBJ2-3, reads GAGVSQSPRYKVTKRGQDVALRCDPISGHVSLYWYRQALGQGPEFLTYFNYEAQQDKSGLPNDRFSAERPEGSISTLTIQRTEQRDSAMYRCASSLSGGTSTDTQYFGPGTRLTVL.